This T cell receptor (beta chain) is drawn from a study of CD8 T cells in ankylosing spondylitis. General study points: In ankylosing spondylitis patients, matched synovial fluid reportedly showed significant enrichment of disease-linked clones. What appeared characteristic of ankylosing spondylitis blood was a TCR beta motif of 7 or 8 highly homologous variants. Disease-linked clones, CD8+, were relatively rare in peripheral blood.

TCRdb fed the 5' RACE reads into MiXCR, producing one record per CDR3 protein. The repertoire holds around 220,000 distinct CDR3 sequences, with roughly a tenth as singletons. Germline V lookup: CDR1 SQVTM, CDR2 ANQGSEA. The CDR3 extends over 12 amino acids. V dropped 7 bases and J dropped 5 bases, with 12 bases sitting between them. This clonotype was found many times. Its antigen is not known. This sequence joins TRBV29-1 and TRBJ2-1, with no clear D. The receptor was derived from a male donor with ankylosing spondylitis or in good health (not recorded which). The sequenced sample consisted of blood, either unsorted or a sorted T cell fraction (not recorded which). The CDR3 protein is CSAFPVDNEQFF. The CDR3 DNA sequence: TGCAGCGCCTTCCCCGTTGACAATGAGCAGTTCTTC.